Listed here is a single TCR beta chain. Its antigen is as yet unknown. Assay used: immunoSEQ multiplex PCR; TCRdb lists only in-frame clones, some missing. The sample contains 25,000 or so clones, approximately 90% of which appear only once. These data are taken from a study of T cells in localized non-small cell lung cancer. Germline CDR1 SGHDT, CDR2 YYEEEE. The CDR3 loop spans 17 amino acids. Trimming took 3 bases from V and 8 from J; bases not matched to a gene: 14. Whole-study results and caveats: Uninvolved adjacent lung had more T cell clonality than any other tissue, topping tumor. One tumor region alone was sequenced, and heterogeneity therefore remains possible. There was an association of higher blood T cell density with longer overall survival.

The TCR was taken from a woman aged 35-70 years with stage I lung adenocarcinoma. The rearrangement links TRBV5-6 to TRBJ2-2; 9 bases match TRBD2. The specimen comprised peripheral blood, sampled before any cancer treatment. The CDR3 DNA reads TGTGCCAGCAGCTCGGATTCGGCGGGAGGGCTGCGGGGGGAGCTGTTTTTT. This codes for CASSSDSAGGLRGELFF.